This record covers a single T cell receptor beta chain. Some clones are missing from TCRdb's copy, which holds only in-frame ones; the method was immunoSEQ multiplex PCR. The data show 90,000 to 140,000 clones, 88% seen once. The data originate from a study of T cell responses to AZD1222 COVID-19 vaccine. V lost 3 bases and J lost 1, with 9 bases in between. The CDR3 runs to 13 residues. Germline V gives CDR1 GTSNPN, CDR2 SVGIG (reference sequence). The sequence was obtained from an adult in good health. The sample here was peripheral blood, taken on day 0 of AZD1222 vaccination. This chain joins TRBV30 and TRBJ1-1; a possible D gene is TRBD1 (6 bases). CDR3 residues: CAWRRTANTEAFF. The CDR3 bases are TGTGCCTGGAGACGGACAGCGAACACTGAAGCTTTCTTT. Complete variable domain (other parts from reference TRBV30 and TRBJ1-1): SQTIHQWPATLVQPVGSPLSLECTVEGTSNPNLYWYRQAAGRGLQLLFYSVGIGQISSEVPQNLSASRPQDRQFILSSKKLLLSDSGFYLCAWRRTANTEAFFGQGTRLTVV.